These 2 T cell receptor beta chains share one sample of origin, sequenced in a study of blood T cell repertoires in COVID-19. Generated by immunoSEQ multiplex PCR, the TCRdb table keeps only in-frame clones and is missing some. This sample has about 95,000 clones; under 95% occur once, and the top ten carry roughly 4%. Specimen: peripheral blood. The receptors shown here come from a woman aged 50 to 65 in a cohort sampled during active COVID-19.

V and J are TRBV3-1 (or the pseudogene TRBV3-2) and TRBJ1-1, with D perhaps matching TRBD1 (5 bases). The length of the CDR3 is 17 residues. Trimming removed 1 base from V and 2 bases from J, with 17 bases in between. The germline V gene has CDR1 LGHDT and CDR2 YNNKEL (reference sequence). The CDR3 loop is CASSQVPGEGPNTEAFF. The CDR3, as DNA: TGTGCCAGCAGCCAAGTCCCGGGGGAGGGACCTAACACTGAAGCTTTCTTT.

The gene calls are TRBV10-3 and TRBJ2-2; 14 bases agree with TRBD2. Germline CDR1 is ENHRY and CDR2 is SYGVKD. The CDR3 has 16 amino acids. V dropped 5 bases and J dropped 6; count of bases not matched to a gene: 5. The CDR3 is CAISQTSGGASGELFF. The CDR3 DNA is TGTGCCATCAGTCAGACTAGCGGGGGGGCCTCCGGGGAGCTGTTTTTT.